Each of the 20 T cell receptor beta chains below was sequenced from the same sample in a study of molecular identifiers for immune sequencing clone quantification. TCRdb reanalysed the PCR reads using MiXCR and keeps one entry per CDR3 protein. The sample lists nearly 55,000 distinct CDR3 sequences, more than 35% occurring once. Sequencing was carried out using naive CD8+ T cells from blood, with Jurkat cell RNA spiked in. Described subset: FACS-sorted CD8+CD4-CCR7+CD45RA+ naive T cells. The source of these receptors is a human donor in good health. Some libraries in this study had Jurkat cell RNA spiked in.

The chain couples TRBV19 to TRBJ2-7; D gene uncertain. CDR1 and CDR2 from the germline V gene are LNHDA and SQIVND (reference sequence). The germline V and J ends were trimmed by 7 bases and 7 bases, with 14 bases remaining between them. The CDR3 has 12 residues. The CDR3 sequence: CASTSGVEEQYF. The DNA for the CDR3 is TGTGCCAGTACCTCTGGGGTGGAAGAGCAGTACTTC.

This clonotype has at least ten counts. The V and J genes are TRBV5-1 and TRBJ1-5; a possible D gene is TRBD1 (6 bases). The CDR3 length is 13 residues. Trimming removed 0 bases at V and 8 bases at J, with 9 bases between. CDR1 is SGHRS and CDR2 is YFSETQ in the germline V gene. The CDR3 DNA sequence: TGCGCCAGCAGCTTGGCCGCAGGGGAGCCCCAGCATTTT. Protein product: CASSLAAGEPQHF.

This clonotype was recorded a few times. This CDR3 is CASSSTDVENSPLHF. DNA for the CDR3: TGTGCCAGCAGCTCCACGGACGTAGAGAATTCACCCCTCCACTTT. The chain uses TRBV9 and TRBJ1-6; D not resolved. Germline V gene sequence: CDR1 SGDLS, CDR2 YYNGEE. The CDR3 length is 15 residues. The V end lost 4 bases, the J end lost 7 bases, and 15 bases lay between the germline ends.

V usage is TRBV19 and J usage is TRBJ1-1, with no clear D. Germline-derived CDR1 and CDR2 are LNHDA and SQIVND (reference sequence). V lost 4 bases and J lost 12, with 12 bases in between. This CDR3 region has 11 residues. The CDR3 DNA reads TGTGCCAGTAGTACCGGGGTTATAACTTTCTTT. Translated: CASSTGVITFF. Variable domain in full (rest from reference TRBV19 and TRBJ1-1): DGGITQSPKYLFRKEGQNVTLSCEQNLNHDAMYWYRQDPGQGLRLIYYSQIVNDFQKGDIAEGYSVSREKKESFPLTVTSAQKNPTAFYLCASSTGVITFFGQGTRLTVV.

The DNA for the CDR3 is TGTGCCAGCAGCCCGAACAGTGGCAATCAGCCCCAGCATTTT. It specifies CASSPNSGNQPQHF. The chain uses TRBV3-1 and TRBJ1-5; unclear D gene. The germline CDR1 and CDR2 sequences are LGHDT and YNNKEL (reference sequence). V lost 4 bases to trimming and J lost 2 bases, with 9 bases between them. This CDR3 has 14 amino acids. Together with reference TRBV3-1 and TRBJ1-5, the CDR3 gives the full variable domain: DTAVSQTPKYLVTQMGNDKSIKCEQNLGHDTMYWYKQDSKKFLKIMFSYNNKELIINETVPNRFSPKSPDKAHLNLHINSLELGDSAVYFCASSPNSGNQPQHFGDGTRLSIL.

Turning to this clonotype: A much more abundant neighbour one base away suggests this may be a read error. Since the CDR3 does not end with the conserved phenylalanine or tryptophan, this likely comes from a read error. The rearrangement links TRBV7-6 to TRBJ2-4; 12 bases are shared with TRBD2. CDR3 length equals 18 residues. From germline, CDR1 is SGHVS and CDR2 FNYEAQ. V lost 5 bases and J lost 2; bases outside the gene matches: 10. CDR3 coding DNA: TGTGCCAGCAGCCTTGGGACTAGCGGGCCCAAAACCAAAAACATTCAGTACTTA. It encodes CASSLGTSGPKTKNIQYL.

The V call is TRBV27, the J call TRBJ2-7; D may be TRBD1 or TRBD2 (5 bases each). The V end was cut by 3 bases, the J end by 3 bases, with 18 bases between. The germline gives CDR1 MNHEY, CDR2 SMNVEV (reference sequence). The CDR3 loop spans 16 amino acids. CDR3: CASSLYGRTRGYEQYF. For the CDR3, the DNA is TGTGCCAGCAGTTTGTATGGCAGGACGAGGGGCTACGAGCAGTACTTC.

The V gene is TRBV28, the J gene TRBJ2-1; D perhaps matches TRBD2 (6 bases). The CDR3 has 13 amino acids. V was cut by 8 bases and J by 3 bases, with 11 bases left in between. CDR1 MDHEN and CDR2 SYDVKM come from the germline V gene. The CDR3: CASLGTYYNEQFF. The CDR3 DNA reads TGTGCCAGCTTAGGGACTTACTACAATGAGCAGTTCTTC.

The V and J genes are TRBV6-2 or TRBV6-3 and TRBJ2-7, with 8 bases matching TRBD2. Per germline, CDR1 MNHEY and CDR2 SVGEGT. V dropped 5 bases and J dropped 3; count of bases not matched to a gene: 6. CDR3 size: 14 residues. The CDR3 DNA reads as TGTGCCAGCAGTGGTCCGGGACTAGACTACGAGCAGTACTTC. The encoded protein is CASSGPGLDYEQYF.

The chain is built from TRBV27 and TRBJ2-6; D may be TRBD2 (5 bases). The CDR3 length is 14 residues. Looked up from germline, CDR1 is MNHEY and CDR2 is SMNVEV (reference sequence). V lost 8 bases and J 0 bases, leaving 8 bases between the germline ends. The CDR3 nucleotides are TGTGCCAGCTCTCGGGACTCTGGGGCCAACGTCCTGACTTTC. Translated, it gives CASSRDSGANVLTF.

V gene TRBV9 combines with J gene TRBJ2-7, with TRBD1 matching over 8 bases. CDR1 is SGDLS, CDR2 YYNGEE, per germline. V lost 4 bases and J lost 4; bases outside the gene matches: 13. This CDR3 comprises 16 residues. For the CDR3, the DNA is TGTGCCAGCAGCCCAAGGGACAGGATGAATGGGTACGAGCAGTACTTC. This gives the protein CASSPRDRMNGYEQYF. The full variable domain, completed using reference TRBV9 and TRBJ2-7, is DSGVTQTPKHLITATGQRVTLRCSPRSGDLSVYWYQQSLDQGLQFLIQYYNGEERAKGNILERFSAQQFPDLHSELNLSSLELGDSALYFCASSPRDRMNGYEQYFGPGTRLTVT.

This clonotype came up a few times. The chain couples TRBV5-1 to TRBJ2-3; D gene unclear. Trimming pared 0 bases from V and 0 bases from J, leaving 2 bases between. Germline values: CDR1 SGHRS, CDR2 YFSETQ. This CDR3 is 13 amino acids long. CDR3 bases: TGCGCCAGCAGCTTGGAGAGCACAGATACGCAGTATTTT. It yields the protein CASSLESTDTQYF.

This clonotype has just a few counts. The chain has TRBV9 and TRBJ2-3; possible D gene TRBD2, 5 bases. This CDR3 is 15 amino acids long. V was clipped by 3 bases and J by 3 bases, with 14 bases between them. The germline gives CDR1 SGDLS, CDR2 YYNGEE. This CDR3 is CASSGDGIRTDTQYF. DNA for the CDR3: TGTGCCAGCAGCGGAGACGGGATTAGGACAGATACGCAGTATTTT.

This clonotype was seen a few times. The chain combines TRBV3-1 with TRBJ1-1; D gene unclear. Deletions cut 7 bases from V and 4 bases from J, with 7 bases between. Per germline, CDR1 LGHDT and CDR2 YNNKEL (reference sequence). The CDR3 runs 11 residues. The CDR3 DNA sequence: TGTGCCAGCAATGGTGGCACTGAAGCTTTCTTT. It is translated as CASNGGTEAFF.

The CDR3 loop reads CASSLPTTGLRYQETQYF. The CDR3 nucleotides read TGTGCCAGCAGCTTGCCGACGACAGGCCTAAGATACCAAGAGACCCAGTACTTC. The chain couples TRBV5-5 to TRBJ2-5, with D possibly TRBD1 on 6 matching bases. CDR3 length equals 18 residues. CDR1 is SGHKS, CDR2 YYEKEE, per germline (reference sequence). V was trimmed by 1 base and J by 0 bases, leaving 19 bases between them.

V and J are TRBV3-1 and TRBJ2-5; D possibly corresponds to TRBD1 (6 bases). CDR1 and CDR2 (germline): LGHDT, YNNKEL (reference sequence). Trimming removed 1 base from V and 1 base from J, with 16 bases in between. The CDR3 has 17 residues. As DNA, the CDR3 is TGTGCCAGCAGCCAAGTCCCACTCGGGACATTCCAAGAGACCCAGTACTTC. Its translation: CASSQVPLGTFQETQYF.

Turning to this clonotype: A read error is possible here, since a much larger clone lies one base away. V gene TRBV20-1 combines with J gene TRBJ2-1, with 8 bases matching TRBD2. The germline V gene has CDR1 DFQATT and CDR2 SNEGSKA (reference sequence). The CDR3 is made up of 14 amino acids. In nucleotides, the CDR3 is TGCAGTGATAGACCAGCGGGAGATTCGCATGAGCAGTTCTTC. This translates into CSDRPAGDSHEQFF.

This chain uses TRBV28 with TRBJ2-7; D perhaps matches TRBD2 (5 bases). Germline CDR1 MDHEN, CDR2 SYDVKM. The CDR3 covers 15 residues. The V end was cut by 6 bases, the J end by 1 base, with 16 bases between. The CDR3 bases are TGTGCCAGCAGGACGTCGCGGGCGACTTCCTACGAGCAGTACTTC. Protein: CASRTSRATSYEQYF.

This chain connects TRBV4-1 to TRBJ2-7, with 11 bases lining up with TRBD2. The CDR3 has 15 amino acids. After removal of 3 bases from V and 3 bases from J, the junction contained 4 bases not matched to a gene. Germline CDR1 reads MGHRA; CDR2 reads YSYEKL. In nucleotides, the CDR3 is TGCGCCAGCAGCCAGGGGACTAGCGGAATCTACGAGCAGTACTTC. It specifies CASSQGTSGIYEQYF.

This clonotype appeared a few times. The chain links TRBV9 to TRBJ2-2; no definite D call. The V end lost 1 base, the J end lost 4 bases, and 2 bases lay between the germline ends. Germline values: CDR1 SGDLS, CDR2 YYNGEE. This CDR3 has 12 amino acids. DNA of the CDR3: TGTGCCAGCAGCGTAAGCACCGGGGAGCTGTTTTTT. Protein: CASSVSTGELFF.